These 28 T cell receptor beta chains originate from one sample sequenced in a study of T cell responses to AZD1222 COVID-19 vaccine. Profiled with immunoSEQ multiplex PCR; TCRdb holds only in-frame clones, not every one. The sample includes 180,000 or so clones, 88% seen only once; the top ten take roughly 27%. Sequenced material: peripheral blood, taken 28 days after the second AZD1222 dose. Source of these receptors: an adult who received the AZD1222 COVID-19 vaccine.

The chain's CDR3 is CASSYGVQETQYF. The CDR3 DNA reads as TGTGCCAGCAGTTACGGGGTACAAGAGACCCAGTACTTC. The chain is built from TRBV28 and TRBJ2-5; TRBD2 is a possible D gene (5 bases). CDR3 size: 13 residues. Deletions cut 4 bases from V and 2 bases from J, with 8 bases between. Looked up from germline, CDR1 is MDHEN and CDR2 is SYDVKM.

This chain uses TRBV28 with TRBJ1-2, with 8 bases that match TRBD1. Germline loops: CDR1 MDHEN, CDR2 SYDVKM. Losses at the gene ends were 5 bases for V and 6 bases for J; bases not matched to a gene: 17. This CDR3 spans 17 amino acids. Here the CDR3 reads CASSRMTGVWRADGYTF. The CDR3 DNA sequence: TGTGCCAGCAGTAGAATGACAGGGGTGTGGAGAGCAGATGGCTACACCTTC.

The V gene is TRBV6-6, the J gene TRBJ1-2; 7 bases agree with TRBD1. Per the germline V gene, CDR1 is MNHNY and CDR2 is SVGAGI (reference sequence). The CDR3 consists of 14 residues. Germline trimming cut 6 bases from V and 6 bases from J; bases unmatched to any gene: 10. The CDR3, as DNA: TGTGCCAGCAGAGCGACAGGGCGTATCCATGGCTACACCTTC. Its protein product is CASRATGRIHGYTF.

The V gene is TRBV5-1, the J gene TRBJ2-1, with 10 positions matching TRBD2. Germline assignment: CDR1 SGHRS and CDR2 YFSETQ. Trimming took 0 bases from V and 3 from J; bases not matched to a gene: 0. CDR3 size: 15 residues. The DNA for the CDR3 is TGCGCCAGCAGCTTGGCTAGCGGGAGCTACAATGAGCAGTTCTTC. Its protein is CASSLASGSYNEQFF.

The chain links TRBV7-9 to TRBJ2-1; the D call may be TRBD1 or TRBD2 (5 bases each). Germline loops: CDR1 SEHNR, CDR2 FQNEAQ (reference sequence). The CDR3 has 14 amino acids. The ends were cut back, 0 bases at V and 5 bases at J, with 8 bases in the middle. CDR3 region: CASSLARGDNEQFF. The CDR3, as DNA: TGTGCCAGCAGCTTAGCCCGGGGCGACAATGAGCAGTTCTTC.

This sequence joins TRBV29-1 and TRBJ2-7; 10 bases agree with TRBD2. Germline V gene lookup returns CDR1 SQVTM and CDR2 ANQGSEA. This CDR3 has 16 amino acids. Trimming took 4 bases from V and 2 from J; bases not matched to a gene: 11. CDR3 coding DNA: TGCAGCGTTGTTGGGCTAGCGGGAGATCAGGCCTACGAGCAGTACTTC. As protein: CSVVGLAGDQAYEQYF.

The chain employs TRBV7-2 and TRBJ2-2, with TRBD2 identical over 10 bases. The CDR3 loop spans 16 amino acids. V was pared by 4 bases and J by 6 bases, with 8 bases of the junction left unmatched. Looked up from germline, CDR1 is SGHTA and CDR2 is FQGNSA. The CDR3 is CASSSPGLASSGELFF. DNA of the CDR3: TGTGCCAGCAGCTCGCCGGGACTAGCGTCGTCCGGGGAGCTGTTTTTT.

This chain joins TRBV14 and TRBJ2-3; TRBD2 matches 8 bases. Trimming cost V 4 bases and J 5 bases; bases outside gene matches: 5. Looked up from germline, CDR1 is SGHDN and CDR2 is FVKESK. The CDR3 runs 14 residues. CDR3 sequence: CASSRSGSRDTQYF. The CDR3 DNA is TGTGCCAGCAGCCGGAGCGGGAGTAGAGATACGCAGTATTTT.

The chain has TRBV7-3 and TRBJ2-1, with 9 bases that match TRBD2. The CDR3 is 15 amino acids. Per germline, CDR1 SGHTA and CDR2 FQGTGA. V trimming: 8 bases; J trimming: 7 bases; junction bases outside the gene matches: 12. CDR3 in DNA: TGTGCCAGCTCGAAACCCGGGACTAGCAGTAATGAGCAGTTCTTC. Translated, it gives CASSKPGTSSNEQFF.

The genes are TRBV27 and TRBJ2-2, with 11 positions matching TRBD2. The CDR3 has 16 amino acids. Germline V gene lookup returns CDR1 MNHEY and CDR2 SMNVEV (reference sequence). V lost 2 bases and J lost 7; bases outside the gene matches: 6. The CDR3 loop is CASSLIAGGPGGELFF. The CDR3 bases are TGTGCCAGCAGTTTAATAGCGGGAGGGCCTGGCGGGGAGCTGTTTTTT.

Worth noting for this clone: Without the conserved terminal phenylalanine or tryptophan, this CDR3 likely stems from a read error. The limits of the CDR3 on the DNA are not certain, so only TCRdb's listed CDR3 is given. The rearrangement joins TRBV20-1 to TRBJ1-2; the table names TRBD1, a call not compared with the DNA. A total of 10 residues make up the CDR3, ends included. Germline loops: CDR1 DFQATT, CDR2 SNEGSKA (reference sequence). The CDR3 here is CSARNPQGTN.

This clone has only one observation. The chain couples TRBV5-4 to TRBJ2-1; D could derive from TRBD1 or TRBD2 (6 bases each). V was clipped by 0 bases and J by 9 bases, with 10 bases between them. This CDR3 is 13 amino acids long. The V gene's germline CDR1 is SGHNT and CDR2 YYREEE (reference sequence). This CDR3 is CASSLGGGTEQFF. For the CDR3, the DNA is TGTGCCAGCAGCTTGGGAGGGGGGACTGAGCAGTTCTTC.

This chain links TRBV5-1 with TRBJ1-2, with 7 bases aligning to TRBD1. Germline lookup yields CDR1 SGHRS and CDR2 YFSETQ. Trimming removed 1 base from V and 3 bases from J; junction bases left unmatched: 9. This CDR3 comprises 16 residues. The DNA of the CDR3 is TGCGCCAGCAGCTTGAGCAGGGGGTTATCGGACTATGGCTACACCTTC. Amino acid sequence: CASSLSRGLSDYGYTF.

CDR3 in DNA: TGTGCCACCAGTGACCAGACCGGCTACACCTTC. Its translation is CATSDQTGYTF. This sequence joins TRBV24-1 and TRBJ1-2; no reliable D call. The CDR3 sequence is 11 residues long. V was trimmed by 4 bases and J by 8 bases, leaving 7 bases between them. In germline, CDR1 is KGHDR, CDR2 SFDVKD.

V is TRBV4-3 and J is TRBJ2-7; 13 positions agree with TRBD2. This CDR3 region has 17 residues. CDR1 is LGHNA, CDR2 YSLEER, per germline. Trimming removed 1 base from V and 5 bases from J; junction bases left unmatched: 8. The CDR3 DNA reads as TGCGCCAGCAGCCAAGGTCTACTAGCGGGAGGGGGCCACGAGCAGTACTTC. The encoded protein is CASSQGLLAGGGHEQYF.

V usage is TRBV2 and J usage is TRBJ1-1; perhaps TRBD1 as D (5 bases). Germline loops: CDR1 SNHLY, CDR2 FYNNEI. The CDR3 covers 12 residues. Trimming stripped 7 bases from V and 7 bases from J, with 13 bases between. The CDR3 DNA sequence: TGTGCCAGCACCAGGTCTGGGGGTGAAGCTTTCTTT. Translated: CASTRSGGEAFF.

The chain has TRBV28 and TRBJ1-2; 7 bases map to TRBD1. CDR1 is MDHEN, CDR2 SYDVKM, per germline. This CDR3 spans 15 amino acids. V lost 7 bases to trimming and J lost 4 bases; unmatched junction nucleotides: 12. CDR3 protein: CASTPPGQARYGYTF. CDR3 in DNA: TGTGCCAGCACCCCCCCTGGACAGGCCCGCTATGGCTACACCTTC.

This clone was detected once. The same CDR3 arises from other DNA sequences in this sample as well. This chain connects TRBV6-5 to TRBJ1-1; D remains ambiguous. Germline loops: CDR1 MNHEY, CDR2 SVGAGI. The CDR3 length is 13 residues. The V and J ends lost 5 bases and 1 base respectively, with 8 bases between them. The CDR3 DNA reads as TGTGCCAGCAGTCCCCGGGAGAACACTGAAGCTTTCTTT. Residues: CASSPRENTEAFF.

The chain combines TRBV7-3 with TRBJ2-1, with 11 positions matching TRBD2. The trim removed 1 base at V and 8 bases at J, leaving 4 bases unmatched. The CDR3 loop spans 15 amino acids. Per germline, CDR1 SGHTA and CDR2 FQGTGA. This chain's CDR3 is CASSLRMTSGDEQFF. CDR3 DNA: TGTGCCAGCAGCTTAAGGATGACTAGCGGGGATGAGCAGTTCTTC.

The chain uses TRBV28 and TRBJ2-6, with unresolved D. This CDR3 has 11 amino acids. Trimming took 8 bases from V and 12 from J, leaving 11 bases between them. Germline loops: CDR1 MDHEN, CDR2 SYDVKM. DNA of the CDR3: TGTGCCAGCGGATCGCGCTCCGTCCTGACTTTC. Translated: CASGSRSVLTF.

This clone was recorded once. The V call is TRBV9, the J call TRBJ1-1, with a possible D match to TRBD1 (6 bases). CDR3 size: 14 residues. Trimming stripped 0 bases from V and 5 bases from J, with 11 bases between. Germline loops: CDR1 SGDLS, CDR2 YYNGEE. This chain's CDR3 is CASSVAGGVTEAFF. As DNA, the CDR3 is TGTGCCAGCAGCGTAGCGGGGGGCGTAACTGAAGCTTTCTTT.

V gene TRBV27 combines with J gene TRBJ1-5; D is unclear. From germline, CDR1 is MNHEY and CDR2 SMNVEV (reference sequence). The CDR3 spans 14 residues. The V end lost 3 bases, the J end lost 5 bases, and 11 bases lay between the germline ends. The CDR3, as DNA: TGTGCCAGCAGTTTCAGGCAGCTTCATCAGCCCCAGCATTTT. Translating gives CASSFRQLHQPQHF.

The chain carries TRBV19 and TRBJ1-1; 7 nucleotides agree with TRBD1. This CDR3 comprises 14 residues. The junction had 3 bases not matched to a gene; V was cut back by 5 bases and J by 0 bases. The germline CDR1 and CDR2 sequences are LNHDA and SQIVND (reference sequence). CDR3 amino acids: CASSAGTVNTEAFF. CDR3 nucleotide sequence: TGTGCCAGTAGTGCAGGGACAGTGAACACTGAAGCTTTCTTT.

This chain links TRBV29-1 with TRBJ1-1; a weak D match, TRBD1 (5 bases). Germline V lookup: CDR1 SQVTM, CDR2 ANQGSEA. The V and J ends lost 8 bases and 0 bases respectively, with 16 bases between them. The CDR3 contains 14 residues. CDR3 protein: CSIGDRPMNTEAFF. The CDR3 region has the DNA TGCAGCATCGGGGACCGTCCCATGAACACTGAAGCTTTCTTT.

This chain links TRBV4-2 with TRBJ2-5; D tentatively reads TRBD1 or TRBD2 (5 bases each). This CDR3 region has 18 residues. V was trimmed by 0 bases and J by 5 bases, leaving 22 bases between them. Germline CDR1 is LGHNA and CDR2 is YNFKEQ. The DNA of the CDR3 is TGTGCCAGCAGCCAAGAGGGGCGGTCGGGTGCCGGCGGGGAGACCCAGTACTTC. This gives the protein CASSQEGRSGAGGETQYF.

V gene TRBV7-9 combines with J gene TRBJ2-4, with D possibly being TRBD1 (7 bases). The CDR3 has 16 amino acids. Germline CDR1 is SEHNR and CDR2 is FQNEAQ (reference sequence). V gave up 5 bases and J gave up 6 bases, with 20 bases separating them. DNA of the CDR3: TGTGCCAGCAGCCCAGGGGGGTTGGGGGTTGGAAACATTCAGTACTTC. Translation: CASSPGGLGVGNIQYF.

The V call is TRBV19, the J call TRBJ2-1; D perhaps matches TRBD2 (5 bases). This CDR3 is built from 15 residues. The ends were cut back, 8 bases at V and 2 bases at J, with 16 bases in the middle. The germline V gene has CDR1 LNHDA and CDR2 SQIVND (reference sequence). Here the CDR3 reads CASGLHGVPYNEQFF. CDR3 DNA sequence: TGTGCCAGTGGTCTTCACGGGGTACCCTACAATGAGCAGTTCTTC.

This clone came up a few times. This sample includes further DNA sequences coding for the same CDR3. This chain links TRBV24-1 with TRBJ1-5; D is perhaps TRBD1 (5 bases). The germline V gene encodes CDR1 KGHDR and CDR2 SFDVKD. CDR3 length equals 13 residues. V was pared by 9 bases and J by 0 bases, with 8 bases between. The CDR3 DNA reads TGTGCCACCGGGCAGGGTAGCAATCAGCCCCAGCATTTT. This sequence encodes CATGQGSNQPQHF.